This TCR beta chain was identified in a study of shared clonotypes between healthy human individuals (dated by TCRdb to about 2020). About the full investigation: A few men and a couple of women, aged 18 to 49 years, made up the cohort. Per donor, three plates each were used for CD4 naive and CD4 memory, two for CD8 naive, and one for CD8 memory. To estimate repertoire size and how much clonotypes are shared between individuals, the study performed deep sequencing of blood TCR repertoires from roughly five healthy adults. Libraries were prepared and TCR repertoires were sequenced by different laboratories using diverse techniques, in order to increase sequencing depth and limit assay-specific biases. Leukapheresis yielded between about 0.8 and 9.5 billion PBMCs per donor. The study at large found these results: Sharing across a few donors was observed for about 4.8% of naive CD4, around 3.5% of naive CD8, 2% to 2.5% of memory CD4, and around 0.42% of memory CD8 clonotypes. The genetic and exposure-history diversity represented was limited by the small number of donors. Sampling was limited to blood, and TCR repertoires in tissue likely differ from TCR repertoires in blood. Naive subsets generally had larger estimated clonotype richness than memory subsets did. Clonotypes shared by all four sorted-subset donors showed higher generation probabilities than non-shared clonotypes. Pairwise subsampling indicated that sequencing depth was expected to affect the degree of clonotype sharing among donors. Rarefaction of sorted-subset datasets indicated incomplete sequencing despite the large sequencing depth.

The donors were healthy, HIV-negative adults who had no recently reported acute infections or vaccinations. All donors were Caucasian adults living in Nashville, Tennessee, USA. Magnetic negative selection was used to enrich CD4+ T cells, after which naive cells were positively selected on CD45RA and the negative fraction became the memory subset. After blood collection by leukapheresis, PBMCs were isolated using Ficoll-Histopaque density gradient centrifugation and then cryopreserved in the vapor phase of liquid nitrogen. Analytical flow cytometry was used to check the purity and quantity of every magnetically sorted T cell population. Each sorted fraction had its genomic DNA isolated and then quantified by UV absorbance on a Nanodrop 2000c. The germline V gene specifies KGHSH as CDR1 and LQKENI as CDR2. The CDR3 has 14 amino acids, counting the end cysteine and phenylalanine. The DNA shown is the 42-base CDR3, in frame from base 1. The junction shows trimming of 2 bases on V and 0 bases on J, plus 7 bases between the germline ends.

Using the deep immunoSEQ assay, TCR CDR3 regions were amplified from genomic DNA by multiplex PCR. For each cell subset, the extracted genomic DNA was distributed evenly across all wells of several immunoSEQ 96-well plates, and each plate served as one replicate. For sorted subsets, each replicate PCR was loaded with 200 to 250 ng genomic DNA, equivalent to about 30,000 T cell genomes. Purified libraries were measured with a Qubit 3.0 fluorometer, size-checked on a Bioanalyzer 2100, and measured again with the KAPA Library Quantification kit. Every immunoSEQ 96-well plate was sequenced on a dedicated single-read 150-cycle Illumina NextSeq 550 flow cell. The paper's processing steps were these. Because only junctional sequences without quality scores were contained in the immunoSEQ output, filtering matching that applied to full-length reads could not be performed. To assign V/J genes and CDR3, sequences were annotated against IMGT germline references using PyIR, a Python wrapper for IgBLAST v1.9. Reads were filtered out if the reads had weak V/J assignments (E-value above 1e-6), no CDR3, stop codons, out-of-frame junctions, or ambiguous translated residues. A V3J clonotype was defined by an identical inferred V gene, J gene, and CDR3 amino acid sequence. Percentage overlap between repertoires was computed as shared unique clonotypes divided by the size of the smaller repertoire. Richness of each repertoire was evaluated using RTK rarefaction, the Chao1 estimator, and Recon v2.1 estimates of unobserved clonotypes. For all TCRbeta clonotypes obtained by the gDNA method from four donors, generation probabilities were computed with OLGA. TCRdb limited this immuneACCESS table to in-frame rearrangements with V and J called. A share of clones is missing; checked studies link under half to unresolved V genes, and the rest is unexplained. The V and J calls and clone size were taken over from that table, and D and trimming were inferred from the DNA. The sample includes 600,000 to 700,000 clones, with around four fifths observed a single time. Jointly, the top ten make up 1.5% to 2% of the sample.

In the case of this clone: Its recognized antigen is unknown. No quality values exist for individual bases; no much larger clone is one base distant. Distinct nucleotide sequences in the sample also encode this CDR3.

In this chain, TRBV18 is recombined with TRBJ1-2; the D gene is unclear. Source material: memory CD4+ T cells sorted from blood. The cell subset or site label corresponds to: CD45RA-negative fraction. This receptor was identified in a woman in her twenties or thirties in good health. The DNA is as follows: TGTGCCAGCTCACCAGGCCAGTCTAACTATGGCTACACCTTC. Protein translation: CASSPGQSNYGYTF.